This T cell receptor (beta chain) comes out of a study of blood T cell repertoires in COVID-19. Study-wide context: Nucleic acid was either cDNA or gDNA, and it came from T cells, B-cell-depleted T cells, or PBMCs.

In germline, CDR1 is SGDLS, CDR2 YYNGEE. The ends were cut back, 0 bases at V and 6 bases at J, with 7 bases in the middle. CDR3 length equals 12 residues. Seattle's cohort entered during active infection and was followed longitudinally. As handled by the study authors: Reference gene primer amplification in the assay estimated nucleated cell counts. TCRdb's table, derived via immunoSEQ multiplex PCR, lists solely in-frame clones and lacks some. V and J calls and clone size are copied from that table; D and trimming were computed from the DNA. This sample has fewer than 200,000 clones, with 70% to 90% found just once.

The specimen was peripheral blood. This clonotype originated in a woman of 80 years or more with COVID-19, enrolled during active disease. This sequence joins TRBV9 and TRBJ2-7; D ambiguous. CDR3 in amino acids: CASSVETGEQYF. The CDR3 nucleotides read TGTGCCAGCAGCGTAGAAACCGGCGAGCAGTACTTC.